Included here is one T cell receptor (beta chain) sequence, with context. What it binds is unknown. Each CDR3 protein is one row after TCRdb ran MiXCR on the RT-PCR reads. Of roughly 780,000 distinct CDR3 sequences in the sample, roughly 20% were seen once. The data originate from a study of response to subunit inactivated influenza vaccine. Study-wide findings and caveats: Few additional T cells are recruited per seasonal influenza vaccination, authors suggested.

This CDR3 is 14 amino acids long. Trimming removed 0 bases from V and 7 bases from J, with 13 bases in between. CDR1 and CDR2 from the germline V gene are SEHNR and FQNEAQ (reference sequence). Sequencing used PBMCs from blood, obtained roughly 5 days after vaccination. V gene TRBV7-9 combines with J gene TRBJ2-7; D possibly corresponds to TRBD2 (6 bases). The receptor was isolated from a man aged 50-60 years who received an inactivated influenza vaccine. The CDR3 DNA reads as TGTGCCAGCAGCTTAGCGGGAGGTCTTGGAGAGCAGTACTTC. This encodes CASSLAGGLGEQYF.